The 23 T cell receptor beta chains given below trace back to one sample, sequenced in a study of CD4+ T cells in melanoma. The data were produced by immunoSEQ multiplex PCR, yet TCRdb's version contains in-frame clones alone and is incomplete. This table has about 7,100 clones, around half appearing once. The material sequenced was cells from a culture (not recorded whether cultured in vitro). The source of these receptors is a human donor with melanoma.

The CDR3 region has the DNA TGTGCCAGCAGCCCCACGGGTGCCACCGGGGAGCTGTTTTTT. Its protein is CASSPTGATGELFF. The genes are TRBV5-4 and TRBJ2-2, with unresolved D. Trimming shortened V by 4 bases and J by 4 bases, and 11 bases separated the two germline ends. Germline V CDR1 and CDR2: SGHNT, YYREEE (reference sequence). There are 14 residues in the CDR3.

The CDR3 region has the DNA TGTGCCTGGAGTGCGCCAGAGGTCTCCTACAATGAGCAGTTCTTC. Its translation: CAWSAPEVSYNEQFF. The V gene is TRBV30, the J gene TRBJ2-1; D unresolved. Trimming shortened V by 1 base and J by 0 bases, and 10 bases separated the two germline ends. CDR1 and CDR2 from the germline V gene are GTSNPN and SVGIG (reference sequence). CDR3 size: 15 residues.

This chain joins TRBV19 and TRBJ1-1; tentatively, D is TRBD1 (6 bases). Germline lookup yields CDR1 LNHDA and CDR2 SQIVND (reference sequence). V was shortened by 2 bases and J by 6 bases, with 13 bases between the two germline ends. The CDR3 runs to 14 residues. The CDR3 DNA reads TGTGCCAGTAGTATAACAGGGACGAGGGCTGAAGCTTTCTTT. It is translated as CASSITGTRAEAFF. Full variable domain (rest looked up from reference TRBV19 and TRBJ1-1): DGGITQSPKYLFRKEGQNVTLSCEQNLNHDAMYWYRQDPGQGLRLIYYSQIVNDFQKGDIAEGYSVSREKKESFPLTVTSAQKNPTAFYLCASSITGTRAEAFFGQGTRLTVV.

The chain employs TRBV11-2 and TRBJ1-5; TRBD1 matches at 9 bases. This CDR3 has 19 amino acids. Germline-derived CDR1 and CDR2 are SGHAT and FQNNGV. Trimming removed 1 base from V and 3 bases from J; junction bases left unmatched: 13. The CDR3 here is CASSLAGTGSRFINQPQHF. In nucleotides, the CDR3 is TGTGCCAGCAGCTTAGCTGGGACAGGGTCCCGATTTATCAATCAGCCCCAGCATTTT.

This sequence joins TRBV7-9 and TRBJ1-4; TRBD1 agrees at 8 bases. CDR1 is SEHNR, CDR2 FQNEAQ, per germline (reference sequence). The CDR3 has 14 amino acids. With 4 bases clipped from V and 7 bases from J, the junction kept 5 bases outside the gene matches. The CDR3 nucleotides read TGTGCCAGCAGCTCCAGGGGGCCAGGTGAAAAACTGTTTTTT. Its translation: CASSSRGPGEKLFF.

The table lists this clone with a few counts. The chain has TRBV5-6 and TRBJ1-6; TRBD1 aligns across 9 bases. The CDR3 spans 15 residues. J lost 9 bases, V lost 4 bases, and 8 bases had no gene match. CDR1 and CDR2 (germline): SGHDT, YYEEEE. CDR3 nucleotide sequence: TGTGCCAGCAGCCCGCGGGACAGGGTGAGTTCACCCCTCCACTTT. It yields the protein CASSPRDRVSSPLHF.

This sequence joins TRBV19 and TRBJ1-4; no clear D. V lost 4 bases to trimming and J lost 6 bases, with 15 bases between them. The V gene's germline CDR1 is LNHDA and CDR2 SQIVND (reference sequence). The CDR3 has 15 amino acids. The DNA of the CDR3 is TGTGCCAGTAGTAGCATACAGCTCGCTGATGAAAAACTGTTTTTT. The encoded protein is CASSSIQLADEKLFF.

This clone was counted a few times. The gene calls are TRBV4-1 and TRBJ2-7, with 7 bases that match TRBD2. The germline gives CDR1 MGHRA, CDR2 YSYEKL. CDR3 length: 17 residues. Trimming cost V 4 bases and J 2 bases; bases outside gene matches: 14. The CDR3 here is CASSREMGGGVTYEQYF. In DNA, the CDR3 is TGCGCCAGCAGCCGCGAGATGGGTGGGGGGGTTACCTACGAGCAGTACTTC.

This rearrangement joins TRBV9 to TRBJ1-1, with D unresolved. V was cut by 0 bases and J by 8 bases, with 11 bases left in between. The germline gives CDR1 SGDLS, CDR2 YYNGEE. This CDR3 is built from 13 residues. CDR3 residues: CASSVEVDLEAFF. The CDR3 DNA reads as TGTGCCAGCAGCGTAGAGGTCGACCTAGAAGCTTTCTTT. Full variable domain (remainder filled in from reference TRBV9 and TRBJ1-1): DSGVTQTPKHLITATGQRVTLRCSPRSGDLSVYWYQQSLDQGLQFLIQYYNGEERAKGNILERFSAQQFPDLHSELNLSSLELGDSALYFCASSVEVDLEAFFGQGTRLTVV.

This clone has more than one count but fewer than ten. This chain links TRBV4-1 with TRBJ2-3, with 7 bases fitting TRBD2. This CDR3 is built from 16 residues. Germline CDR1 and CDR2: MGHRA and YSYEKL. After removal of 1 base from V and 2 bases from J, the junction contained 6 bases not matched to a gene. CDR3 DNA sequence: TGCGCCAGCAGCCAAGTTCGGGGGGTTGACACAGATACGCAGTATTTT. Protein product: CASSQVRGVDTDTQYF.

This clone was observed a few times. This rearrangement joins TRBV7-3 to TRBJ1-2, with D possibly being TRBD1 (6 bases). Germline CDR1 and CDR2: SGHTA and FQGTGA. V was trimmed by 2 bases and J by 3 bases, leaving 13 bases between them. The CDR3 is made up of 15 amino acids. This chain's CDR3 is CASSLLGRTDYGYTF. CDR3 coding DNA: TGTGCCAGCAGCTTATTGGGGCGGACAGACTATGGCTACACCTTC.

In its sample, this clone was seen a few times. The V and J genes are TRBV7-8 and TRBJ1-2, with D possibly matching TRBD1 (5 bases). V was trimmed by 5 bases and J by 8 bases, leaving 21 bases between them. This CDR3 comprises 15 residues. The V gene's germline CDR1 is SGHVS and CDR2 FQNEAQ. The CDR3 bases are TGTGCCAGCAGCCCCGCGAGGACGGGTTGGGGGGGCTACACCTTC. It translates to CASSPARTGWGGYTF.

This rearrangement joins TRBV7-8 to TRBJ2-7; D remains unclear. Germline lookup yields CDR1 SGHVS and CDR2 FQNEAQ. The CDR3 spans 13 residues. The V end lost 1 base, the J end lost 3 bases, and 7 bases lay between the germline ends. The CDR3 loop is CASSLGFGYEQYF. CDR3 bases: TGTGCCAGCAGCTTAGGTTTTGGCTACGAGCAGTACTTC.

The V call is TRBV30, the J call TRBJ2-4; no clear D gene. The germline V and J ends were trimmed by 0 bases and 2 bases, with 8 bases remaining between them. The CDR3 is 14 residues long. CDR1 and CDR2 from the germline V gene are GTSNPN and SVGIG (reference sequence). The CDR3 DNA reads TGTGCCTGGAGTGTCGGCCAAACCAAAAACATTCAGTACTTC. Protein: CAWSVGQTKNIQYF.

This rearrangement joins TRBV7-9 to TRBJ1-5; 7 positions match TRBD1. J was trimmed by 3 bases and V by 5 bases; bases with no gene match: 7. This CDR3 has 15 residues. CDR1 SEHNR and CDR2 FQNEAQ come from the germline V gene (reference sequence). CDR3 sequence: CASSPDRVDNQPQHF. CDR3 nucleotides: TGTGCCAGCAGCCCAGACAGGGTGGACAATCAGCCCCAGCATTTT.

This clone appeared a few times. The V gene is TRBV2, the J gene TRBJ2-7; D call uncertain. Looked up from germline, CDR1 is SNHLY and CDR2 is FYNNEI. CDR3 length: 15 residues. V lost 3 bases and J lost 0, with 12 bases in between. This chain's CDR3 is CASSDESGLSYEQYF. The CDR3 nucleotides are TGTGCCAGCAGTGACGAGTCCGGGCTCTCCTACGAGCAGTACTTC.

By proportion, this clone is medium-sized. The chain couples TRBV6-5 to TRBJ1-2; D is unresolved. V lost 2 bases, J lost 6 bases, and 13 bases lay in between. CDR3 length: 14 residues. The germline gives CDR1 MNHEY, CDR2 SVGAGI. The CDR3 reads CASSYQYTQNGYTF. DNA of the CDR3: TGTGCCAGCAGTTACCAATACACACAGAATGGCTACACCTTC.

The chain recombines TRBV30 with TRBJ1-1; TRBD1 is a possible D gene (5 bases). The CDR3 is 13 amino acids. Trimming took 8 bases from V and 4 from J, leaving 17 bases between them. Germline V gives CDR1 GTSNPN, CDR2 SVGIG (reference sequence). In DNA form, the CDR3 reads TGTGCCCGGGCGGGGACCGCAGGCACTGAAGCTTTCTTT. Translated: CARAGTAGTEAFF.

This clone was counted a few times. The chain recombines TRBV7-2 with TRBJ1-5, with 8 bases fitting TRBD1. The CDR3 extends over 15 amino acids. J gave up 6 bases and V 3 bases, and 7 bases lay outside the gene matches. Germline V gene sequence: CDR1 SGHTA, CDR2 FQGNSA. This CDR3 is CASSFPDRGTQPQHF. As DNA, the CDR3 is TGTGCCAGCAGCTTCCCCGACAGGGGTACTCAGCCCCAGCATTTT. Variable domain in full (rest from reference TRBV7-2 and TRBJ1-5): GAGVSQSPSNKVTEKGKDVELRCDPISGHTALYWYRQSLGQGLEFLIYFQGNSAPDKSGLPSDRFSAERTGGSVSTLTIQRTQQEDSAVYLCASSFPDRGTQPQHFGDGTRLSIL.

The gene calls are TRBV2 and TRBJ1-6, with TRBD1 identical over 10 bases. Germline V gene data show CDR1 as SNHLY and CDR2 as FYNNEI. This CDR3 spans 16 amino acids. The V segment lost 5 bases and the J segment 7 bases; nucleotides outside the gene matches: 8. Here the CDR3 reads CASSRDRGRANSPLHF. DNA for the CDR3: TGTGCCAGCAGTCGGGACAGGGGCCGGGCGAATTCACCCCTCCACTTT. Full variable domain (missing parts from reference TRBV2 and TRBJ1-6): EPEVTQTPSHQVTQMGQEVILRCVPISNHLYFYWYRQILGQKVEFLVSFYNNEISEKSEIFDDQFSVERPDGSNFTLKIRSTKLEDSAMYFCASSRDRGRANSPLHFGNGTRLTVT.

The genes are TRBV15 and TRBJ2-3; TRBD2 is a possible D gene (5 bases). Deletions cut 0 bases from V and 0 bases from J, with 10 bases between. The CDR3 covers 16 residues. Germline V gene lookup returns CDR1 LNHNV and CDR2 YYDKDF (reference sequence). The CDR3 is CATSRDRGPSTDTQYF. The CDR3 coding sequence is TGTGCCACCAGCAGAGATCGGGGTCCTAGCACAGATACGCAGTATTTT.

This clone was counted between two and nine times. The gene calls are TRBV6-1 and TRBJ2-7; D might be TRBD2 (5 bases). Germline loops: CDR1 MNHNS, CDR2 SASEGT. The V end lost 7 bases, the J end lost 7 bases, and 14 bases lay between the germline ends. The CDR3 runs to 12 residues. The CDR3 nucleotides are TGTGCCAGCAACCGGACTCCTCGGGAGCAGTACTTC. This gives the protein CASNRTPREQYF.

The chain employs TRBV6-5 and TRBJ2-3, with 9 bases fitting TRBD1. J lost 5 bases, V lost 5 bases, and 8 bases had no gene match. The CDR3 runs 15 residues. CDR1 is MNHEY and CDR2 is SVGAGI in the germline V gene. The CDR3 here is CASSQMTGGLDTQYF. The CDR3 DNA reads as TGTGCCAGCAGTCAAATGACAGGGGGGTTAGATACGCAGTATTTT.